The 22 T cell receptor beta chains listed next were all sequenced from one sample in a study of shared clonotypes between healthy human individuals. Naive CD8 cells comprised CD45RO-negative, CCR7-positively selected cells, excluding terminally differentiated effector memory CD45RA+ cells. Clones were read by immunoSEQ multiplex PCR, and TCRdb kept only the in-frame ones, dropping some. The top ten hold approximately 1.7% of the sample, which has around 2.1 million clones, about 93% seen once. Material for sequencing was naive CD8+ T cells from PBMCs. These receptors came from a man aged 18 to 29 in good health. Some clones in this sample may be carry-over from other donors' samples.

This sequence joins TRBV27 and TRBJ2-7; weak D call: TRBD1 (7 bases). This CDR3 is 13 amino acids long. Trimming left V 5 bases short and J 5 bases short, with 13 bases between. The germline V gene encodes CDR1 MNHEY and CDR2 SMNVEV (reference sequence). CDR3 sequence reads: CASSGRDRDEQYF. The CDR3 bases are TGTGCCAGCAGTGGGCGGGACAGAGACGAGCAGTACTTC.

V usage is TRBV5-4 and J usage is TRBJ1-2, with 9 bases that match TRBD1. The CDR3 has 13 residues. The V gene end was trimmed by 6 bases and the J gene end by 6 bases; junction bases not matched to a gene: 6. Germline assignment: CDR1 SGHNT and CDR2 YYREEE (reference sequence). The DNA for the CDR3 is TGTGCCAGCAACGGACAGGGGATCGATGGCTACACCTTC. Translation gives CASNGQGIDGYTF.

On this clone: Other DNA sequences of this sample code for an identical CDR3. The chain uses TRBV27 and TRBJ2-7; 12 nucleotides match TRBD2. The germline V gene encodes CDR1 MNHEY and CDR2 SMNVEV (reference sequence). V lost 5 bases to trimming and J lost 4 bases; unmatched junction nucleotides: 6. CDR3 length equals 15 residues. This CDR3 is CASSLRTSGEYEQYF. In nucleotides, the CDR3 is TGTGCCAGCAGTCTCAGGACTAGCGGGGAATACGAGCAGTACTTC.

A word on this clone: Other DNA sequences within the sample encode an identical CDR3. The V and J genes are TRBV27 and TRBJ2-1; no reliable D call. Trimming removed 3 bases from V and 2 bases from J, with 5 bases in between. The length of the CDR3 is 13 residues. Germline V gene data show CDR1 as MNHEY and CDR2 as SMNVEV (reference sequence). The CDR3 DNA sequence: TGTGCCAGCAGTTTCGGCCCCTACAATGAGCAGTTCTTC. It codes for CASSFGPYNEQFF.

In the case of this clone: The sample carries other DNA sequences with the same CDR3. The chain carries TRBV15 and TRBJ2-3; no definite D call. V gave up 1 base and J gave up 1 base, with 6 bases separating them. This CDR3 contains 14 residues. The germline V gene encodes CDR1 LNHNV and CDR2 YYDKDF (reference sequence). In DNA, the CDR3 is TGTGCCACCAGCAGAGGGGCAGGCACAGATACGCAGTATTTT. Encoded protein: CATSRGAGTDTQYF. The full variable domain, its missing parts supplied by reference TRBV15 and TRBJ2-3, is DAMVIQNPRYQVTQFGKPVTLSCSQTLNHNVMYWYQQKSSQAPKLLFHYYDKDFNNEADTPDNFQSRRPNTSFCFLDIRSPGLGDTAMYLCATSRGAGTDTQYFGPGTRLTVL.

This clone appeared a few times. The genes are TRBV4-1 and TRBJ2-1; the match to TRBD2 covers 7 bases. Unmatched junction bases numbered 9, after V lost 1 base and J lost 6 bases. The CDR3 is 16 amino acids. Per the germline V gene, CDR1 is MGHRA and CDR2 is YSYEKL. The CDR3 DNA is TGCGCCAGCAGCCAAGGGGTCACTAGCGTGGCCAATGAGCAGTTCTTC. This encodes CASSQGVTSVANEQFF.

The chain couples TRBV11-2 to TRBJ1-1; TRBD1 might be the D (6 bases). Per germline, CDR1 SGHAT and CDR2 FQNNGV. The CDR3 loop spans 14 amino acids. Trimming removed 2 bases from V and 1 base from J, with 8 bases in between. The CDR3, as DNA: TGTGCCAGCAGCTTAATGGGACAGAACACTGAAGCTTTCTTT. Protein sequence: CASSLMGQNTEAFF.

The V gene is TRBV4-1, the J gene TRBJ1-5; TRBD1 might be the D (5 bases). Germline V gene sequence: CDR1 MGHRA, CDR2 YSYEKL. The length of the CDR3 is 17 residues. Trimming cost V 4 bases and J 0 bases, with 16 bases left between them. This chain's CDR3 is CASSPSQRGYSNQPQHF. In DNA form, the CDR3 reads TGCGCCAGCAGCCCCTCCCAGAGGGGTTATAGCAATCAGCCCCAGCATTTT.

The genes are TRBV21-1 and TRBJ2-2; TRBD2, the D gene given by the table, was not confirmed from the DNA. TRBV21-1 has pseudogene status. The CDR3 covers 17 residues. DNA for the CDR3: TGTGCCAGCAGCATGAAAAGACTAGCGGGAGGGCCCGGGGAGCTGTTTTTT. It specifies CASSMKRLAGGPGELFF.

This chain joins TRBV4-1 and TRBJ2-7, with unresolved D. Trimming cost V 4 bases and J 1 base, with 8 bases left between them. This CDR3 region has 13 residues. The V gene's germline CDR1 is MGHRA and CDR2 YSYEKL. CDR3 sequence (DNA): TGCGCCAGCAGCCCCACCAGTTCCTACGAGCAGTACTTC. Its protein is CASSPTSSYEQYF.

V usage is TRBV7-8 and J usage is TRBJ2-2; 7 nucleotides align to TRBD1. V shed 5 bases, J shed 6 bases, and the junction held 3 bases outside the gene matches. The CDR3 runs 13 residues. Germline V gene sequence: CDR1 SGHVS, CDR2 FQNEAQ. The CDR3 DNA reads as TGTGCCAGCAGCCTACAGGGGTCCGGGGAGCTGTTTTTT. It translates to CASSLQGSGELFF.

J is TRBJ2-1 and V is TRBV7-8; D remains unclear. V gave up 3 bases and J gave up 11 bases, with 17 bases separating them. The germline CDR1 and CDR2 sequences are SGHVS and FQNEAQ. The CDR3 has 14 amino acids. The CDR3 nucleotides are TGTGCCAGCAGCTTTACTCTTGACCGAACCAAGCAGTTCTTC. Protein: CASSFTLDRTKQFF.

The chain's CDR3 is CASSSILPGTFNSYEQYF. In DNA form, the CDR3 reads TGTGCCAGCAGCTCCATCTTACCAGGGACTTTCAACTCCTACGAGCAGTACTTC. The V gene is TRBV5-5, the J gene TRBJ2-7, with D maybe TRBD2 (6 bases). The germline V gene encodes CDR1 SGHKS and CDR2 YYEKEE (reference sequence). Trimming cost V 3 bases and J 0 bases, with 22 bases left between them. The CDR3 totals 18 residues. Using reference TRBV5-5 and TRBJ2-7 for the parts outside the CDR3, the full variable domain is DAGVTQSPTHLIKTRGQQVTLRCSPISGHKSVSWYQQVLGQGPQFIFQYYEKEERGRGNFPDRFSARQFPNYSSELNVNALLLGDSALYLCASSSILPGTFNSYEQYFGPGTRLTVT.

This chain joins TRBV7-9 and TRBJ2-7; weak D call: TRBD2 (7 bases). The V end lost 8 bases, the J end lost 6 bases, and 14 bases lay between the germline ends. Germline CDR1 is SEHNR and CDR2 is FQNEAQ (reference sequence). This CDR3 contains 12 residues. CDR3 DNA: TGTGCCAGCGGACTCGGGGGGCGCGAGCAGTACTTC. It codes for CASGLGGREQYF. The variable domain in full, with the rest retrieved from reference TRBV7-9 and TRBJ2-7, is DTGVSQNPRHKITKRGQNVTFRCDPISEHNRLYWYRQTLGQGPEFLTYFQNEAQLEKSRLLSDRFSAERPKGSFSTLEIQRTEQGDSAMYLCASGLGGREQYFGPGTRLTVT.

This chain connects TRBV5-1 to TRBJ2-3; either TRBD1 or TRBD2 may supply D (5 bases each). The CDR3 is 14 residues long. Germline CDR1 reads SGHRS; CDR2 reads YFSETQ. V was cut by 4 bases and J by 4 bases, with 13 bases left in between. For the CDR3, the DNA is TGCGCCAGCAGCGGGAAGAGGGGAGCAGATACGCAGTATTTT. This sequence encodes CASSGKRGADTQYF.

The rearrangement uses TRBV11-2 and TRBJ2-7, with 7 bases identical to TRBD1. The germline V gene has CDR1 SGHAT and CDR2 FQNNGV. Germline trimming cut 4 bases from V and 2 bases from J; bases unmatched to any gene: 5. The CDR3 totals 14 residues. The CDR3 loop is CASSSAGTAYEQYF. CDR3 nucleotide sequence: TGTGCCAGCAGCTCGGCCGGGACAGCCTACGAGCAGTACTTC.

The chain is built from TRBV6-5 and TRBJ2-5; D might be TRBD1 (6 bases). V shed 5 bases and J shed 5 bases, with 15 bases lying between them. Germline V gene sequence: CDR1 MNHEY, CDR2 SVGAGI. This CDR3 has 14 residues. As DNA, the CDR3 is TGTGCCAGCAGTATCACAGGGCTGGCGGAGACCCAGTACTTC. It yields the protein CASSITGLAETQYF.

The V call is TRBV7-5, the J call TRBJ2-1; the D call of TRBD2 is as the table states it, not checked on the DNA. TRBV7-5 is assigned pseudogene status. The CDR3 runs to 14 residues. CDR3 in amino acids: CARGREWSYNEQFF. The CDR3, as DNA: TGTGCCAGAGGAAGGGAGTGGTCCTACAATGAGCAGTTCTTC.

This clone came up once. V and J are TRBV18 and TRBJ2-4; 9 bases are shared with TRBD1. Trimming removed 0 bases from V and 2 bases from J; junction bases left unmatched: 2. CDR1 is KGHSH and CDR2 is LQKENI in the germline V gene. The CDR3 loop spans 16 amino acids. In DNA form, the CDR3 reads TGTGCCAGCTCACCACCGGGACAGGGTCCCAAAAACATTCAGTACTTC. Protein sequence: CASSPPGQGPKNIQYF.

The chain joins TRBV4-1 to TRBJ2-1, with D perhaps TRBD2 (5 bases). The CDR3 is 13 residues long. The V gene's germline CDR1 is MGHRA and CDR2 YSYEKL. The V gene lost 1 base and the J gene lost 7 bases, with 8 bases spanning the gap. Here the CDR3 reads CASSQGSENEQFF. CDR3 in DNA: TGCGCCAGCAGCCAAGGTAGCGAAAATGAGCAGTTCTTC.

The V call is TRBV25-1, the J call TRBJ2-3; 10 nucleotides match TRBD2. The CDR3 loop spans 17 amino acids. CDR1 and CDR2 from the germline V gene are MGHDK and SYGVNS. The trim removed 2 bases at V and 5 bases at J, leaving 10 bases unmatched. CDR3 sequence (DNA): TGTGCCAGCAGTGAAAATATAGCGGGGGGTCGGGGAGATACGCAGTATTTT. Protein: CASSENIAGGRGDTQYF.

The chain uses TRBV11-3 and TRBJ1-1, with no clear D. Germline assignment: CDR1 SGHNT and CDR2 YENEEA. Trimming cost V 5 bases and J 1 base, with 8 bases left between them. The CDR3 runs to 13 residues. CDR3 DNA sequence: TGTGCCAGCAGCCTCTGGCGGAACACTGAAGCTTTCTTT. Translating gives CASSLWRNTEAFF.